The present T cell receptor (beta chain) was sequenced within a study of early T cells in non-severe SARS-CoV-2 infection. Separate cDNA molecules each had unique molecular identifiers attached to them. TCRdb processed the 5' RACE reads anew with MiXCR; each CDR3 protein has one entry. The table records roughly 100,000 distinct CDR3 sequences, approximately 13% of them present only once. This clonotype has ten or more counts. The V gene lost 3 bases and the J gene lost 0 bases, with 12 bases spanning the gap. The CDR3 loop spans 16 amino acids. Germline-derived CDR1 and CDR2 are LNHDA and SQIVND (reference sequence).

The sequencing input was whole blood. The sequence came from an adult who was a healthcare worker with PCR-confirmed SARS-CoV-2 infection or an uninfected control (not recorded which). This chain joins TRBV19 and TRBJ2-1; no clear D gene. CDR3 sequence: CASSIRVSSSYNEQFF. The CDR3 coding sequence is TGTGCCAGTAGTATCCGGGTCTCCAGCTCCTACAATGAGCAGTTCTTC.